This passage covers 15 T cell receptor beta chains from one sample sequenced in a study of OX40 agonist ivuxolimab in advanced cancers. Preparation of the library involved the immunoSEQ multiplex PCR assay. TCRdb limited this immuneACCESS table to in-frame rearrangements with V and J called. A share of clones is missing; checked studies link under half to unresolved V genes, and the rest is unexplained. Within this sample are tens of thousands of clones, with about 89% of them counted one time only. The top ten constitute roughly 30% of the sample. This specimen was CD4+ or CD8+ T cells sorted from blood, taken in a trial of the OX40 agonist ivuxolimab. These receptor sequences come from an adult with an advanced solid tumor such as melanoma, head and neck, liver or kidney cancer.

The CDR3 spells CASSASSQNRETQYF. CDR3 DNA: TGTGCCAGCAGCGCTTCTTCACAGAATCGAGAGACCCAGTACTTC. The rearrangement uses TRBV9 and TRBJ2-5; D is uncertain. Trimming took 3 bases from V and 4 from J, leaving 16 bases between them. The CDR3 runs to 15 residues. Germline V gene lookup returns CDR1 SGDLS and CDR2 YYNGEE.

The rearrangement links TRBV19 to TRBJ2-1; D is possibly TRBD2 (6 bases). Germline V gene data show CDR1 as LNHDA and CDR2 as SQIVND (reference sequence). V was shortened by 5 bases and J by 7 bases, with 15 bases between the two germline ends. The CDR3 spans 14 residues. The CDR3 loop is CASSVGGSPNEQFF. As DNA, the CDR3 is TGTGCCAGTAGTGTCGGGGGTTCGCCGAATGAGCAGTTCTTC. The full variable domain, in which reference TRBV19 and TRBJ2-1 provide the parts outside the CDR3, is DGGITQSPKYLFRKEGQNVTLSCEQNLNHDAMYWYRQDPGQGLRLIYYSQIVNDFQKGDIAEGYSVSREKKESFPLTVTSAQKNPTAFYLCASSVGGSPNEQFFGPGTRLTVL.

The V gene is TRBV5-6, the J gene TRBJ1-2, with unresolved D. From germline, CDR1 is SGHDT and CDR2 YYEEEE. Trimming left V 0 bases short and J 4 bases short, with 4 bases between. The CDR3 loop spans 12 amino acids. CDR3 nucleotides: TGTGCCAGCAGCTTGGACAGCTATGGCTACACCTTC. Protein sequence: CASSLDSYGYTF.

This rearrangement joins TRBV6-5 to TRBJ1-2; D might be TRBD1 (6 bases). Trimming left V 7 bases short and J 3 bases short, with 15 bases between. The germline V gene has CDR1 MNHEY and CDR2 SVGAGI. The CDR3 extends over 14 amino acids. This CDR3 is CASTLGAGDYGYTF. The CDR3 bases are TGTGCCAGCACCTTGGGGGCAGGGGACTATGGCTACACCTTC.

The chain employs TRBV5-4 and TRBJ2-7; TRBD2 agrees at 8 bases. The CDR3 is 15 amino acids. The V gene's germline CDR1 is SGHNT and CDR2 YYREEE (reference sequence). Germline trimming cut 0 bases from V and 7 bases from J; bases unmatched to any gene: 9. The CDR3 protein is CASSLERGRAEEQYF. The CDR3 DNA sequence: TGTGCCAGCAGCTTGGAGCGGGGGCGGGCGGAAGAGCAGTACTTC. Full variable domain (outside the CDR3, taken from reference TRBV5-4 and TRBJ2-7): ETGVTQSPTHLIKTRGQQVTLRCSSQSGHNTVSWYQQALGQGPQFIFQYYREEENGRGNFPPRFSGLQFPNYSSELNVNALELDDSALYLCASSLERGRAEEQYFGPGTRLTVT.

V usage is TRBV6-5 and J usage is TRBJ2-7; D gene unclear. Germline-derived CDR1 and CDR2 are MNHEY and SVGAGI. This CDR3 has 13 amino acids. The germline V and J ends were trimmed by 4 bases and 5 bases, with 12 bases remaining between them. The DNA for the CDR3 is TGTGCCAGCAGTTTGATGAGATGGGACGAGCAGTACTTC. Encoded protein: CASSLMRWDEQYF.

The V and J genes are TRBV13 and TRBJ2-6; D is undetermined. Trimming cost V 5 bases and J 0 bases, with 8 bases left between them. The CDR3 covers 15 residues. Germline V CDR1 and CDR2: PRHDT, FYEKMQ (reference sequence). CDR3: CASSPGLSGANVLTF. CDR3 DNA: TGTGCCAGCAGCCCAGGCCTCTCTGGGGCCAACGTCCTGACTTTC.

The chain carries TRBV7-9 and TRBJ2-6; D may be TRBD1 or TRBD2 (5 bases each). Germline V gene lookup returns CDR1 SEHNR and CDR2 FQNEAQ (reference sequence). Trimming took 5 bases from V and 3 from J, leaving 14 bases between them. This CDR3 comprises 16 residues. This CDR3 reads CASSTQGPLGANVLTF. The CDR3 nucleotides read TGTGCCAGCAGCACTCAGGGACCTCTTGGGGCCAACGTCCTGACTTTC.

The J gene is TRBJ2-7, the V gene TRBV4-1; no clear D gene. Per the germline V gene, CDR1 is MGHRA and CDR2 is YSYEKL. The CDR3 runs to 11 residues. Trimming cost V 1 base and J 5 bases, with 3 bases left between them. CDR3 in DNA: TGCGCCAGCAGCCAAGGAGACGAGCAGTACTTC. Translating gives CASSQGDEQYF.

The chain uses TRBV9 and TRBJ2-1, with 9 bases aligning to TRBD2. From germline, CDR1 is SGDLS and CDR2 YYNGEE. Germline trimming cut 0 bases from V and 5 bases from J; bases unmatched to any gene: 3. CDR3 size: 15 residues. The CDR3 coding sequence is TGTGCCAGCAGCGTAGGTGCTAGCGGGAACAATGAGCAGTTCTTC. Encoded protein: CASSVGASGNNEQFF.

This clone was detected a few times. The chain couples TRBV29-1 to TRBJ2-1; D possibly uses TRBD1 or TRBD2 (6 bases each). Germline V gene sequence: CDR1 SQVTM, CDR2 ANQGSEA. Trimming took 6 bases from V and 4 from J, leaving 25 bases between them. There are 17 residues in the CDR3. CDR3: CSVWGLALSFSYNEQFF. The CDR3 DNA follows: TGCAGCGTCTGGGGGCTAGCGCTTTCCTTCTCGTACAATGAGCAGTTCTTC.

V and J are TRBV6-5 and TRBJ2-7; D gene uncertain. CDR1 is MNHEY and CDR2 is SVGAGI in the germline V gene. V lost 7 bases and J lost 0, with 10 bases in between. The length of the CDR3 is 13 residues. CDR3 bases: TGTGCCAGCATGTATAGTGGCTCCTACGAGCAGTACTTC. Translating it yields CASMYSGSYEQYF.

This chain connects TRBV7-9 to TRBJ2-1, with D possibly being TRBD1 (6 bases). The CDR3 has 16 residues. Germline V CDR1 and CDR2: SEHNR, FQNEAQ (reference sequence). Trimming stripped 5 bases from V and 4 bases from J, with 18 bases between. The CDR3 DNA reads TGTGCCAGCAGCCACGTCCCAGGGGAAGCATACAATGAGCAGTTCTTC. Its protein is CASSHVPGEAYNEQFF.

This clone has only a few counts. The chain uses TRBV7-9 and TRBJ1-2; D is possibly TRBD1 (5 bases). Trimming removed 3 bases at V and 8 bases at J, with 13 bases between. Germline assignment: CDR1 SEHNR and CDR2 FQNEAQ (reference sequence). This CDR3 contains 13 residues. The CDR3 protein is CASSLSTVYGYTF. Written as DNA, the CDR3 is TGTGCCAGCAGCTTGTCGACAGTGTACGGCTACACCTTC. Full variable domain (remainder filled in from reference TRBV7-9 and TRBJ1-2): DTGVSQNPRHKITKRGQNVTFRCDPISEHNRLYWYRQTLGQGPEFLTYFQNEAQLEKSRLLSDRFSAERPKGSFSTLEIQRTEQGDSAMYLCASSLSTVYGYTFGSGTRLTVV.

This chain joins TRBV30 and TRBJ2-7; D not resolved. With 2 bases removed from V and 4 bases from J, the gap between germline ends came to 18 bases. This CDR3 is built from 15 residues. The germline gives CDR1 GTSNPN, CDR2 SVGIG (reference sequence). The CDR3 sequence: CAWSHRVGTTYEQYF. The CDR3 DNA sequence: TGTGCCTGGAGTCATCGTGTGGGTACGACGTACGAGCAGTACTTC.